This TCR beta chain was recovered during a study of T-cell memory formation after mild COVID-19. The V gene's germline CDR1 is KGHDR and CDR2 SFDVKD. The length of the CDR3 is 13 residues. The ends were cut back, 6 bases at V and 0 bases at J, with 7 bases in the middle. This clonotype appeared a few times. From the 5' RACE reads, TCRdb called clonotypes with MiXCR, one entry per CDR3 protein. Among roughly 170,000 distinct CDR3 sequences listed, about a fifth were seen once. The source is a man aged 18 to 30 who had mild COVID-19 (a few samples of this study predate the infection). Cell type and time point are not known. The chain couples TRBV24-1 to TRBJ1-1, with D tentatively TRBD1 (5 bases). Material for sequencing was PBMCs or a T cell subset sorted from them (not recorded which). The CDR3 reads CATSSTVNTEAFF. The DNA of the CDR3 is TGTGCCACCAGTTCGACAGTGAACACTGAAGCTTTCTTT.